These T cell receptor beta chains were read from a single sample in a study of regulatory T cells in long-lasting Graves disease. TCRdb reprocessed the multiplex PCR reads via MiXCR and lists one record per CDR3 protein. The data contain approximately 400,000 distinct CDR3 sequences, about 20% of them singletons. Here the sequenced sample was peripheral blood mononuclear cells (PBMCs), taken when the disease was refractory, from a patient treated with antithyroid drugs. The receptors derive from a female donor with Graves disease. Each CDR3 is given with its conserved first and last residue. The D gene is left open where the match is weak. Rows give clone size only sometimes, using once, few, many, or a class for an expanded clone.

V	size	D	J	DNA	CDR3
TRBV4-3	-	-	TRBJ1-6	TGCGCCAGCAGCCAAGGTGGGACCCTCGGTAATTCACCCCTCCACTTT	CASSQGGTLGNSPLHF
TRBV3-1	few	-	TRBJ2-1	TGTGCCAGCAGCCAAGGATTCGGGTATGTAGTCGATGAGCAGTTCTTC	CASSQGFGYVVDEQFF
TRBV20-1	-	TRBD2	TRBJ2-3	TGCAGTGCTATAACCGGGACTAGCGTCAGGGTGGATACGCAGTATTTT	CSAITGTSVRVDTQYF
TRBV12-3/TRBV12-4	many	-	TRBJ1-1	TGTGCCACCACAGCATGGGGAAAGGCTGAAGCTTTCTTT	CATTAWGKAEAFF
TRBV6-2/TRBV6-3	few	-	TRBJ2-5	TGTGCCAGCAGTTACACGCCGCTCTCAGCCTACCAAGAGACCCAGTACTTC	CASSYTPLSAYQETQYF
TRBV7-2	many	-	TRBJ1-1	TGTGCCAGCAGCTTAGGTGTTGAAGCTTTCTTT	CASSLGVEAFF
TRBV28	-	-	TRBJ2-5	TGTGCCAGCACCGCCCCCGTGTTAGCTGGGACCCAGTACTTC	CASTAPVLAGTQYF
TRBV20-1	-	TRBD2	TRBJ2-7	TGCAGTGCCTCCGCTGCCGGGGGGGGCAGAGAAACCTACGAGCAGTACTTC	CSASAAGGGRETYEQYF
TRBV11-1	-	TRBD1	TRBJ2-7	TGTGCCAGCAGCCCAGGACAGGGGGCTGACGAGCAGTACTTC	CASSPGQGADEQYF
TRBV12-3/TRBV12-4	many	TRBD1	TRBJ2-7	TGTGCCAGCAGTGGCGGACAGGGTACATCGGAGCAGTACTTC	CASSGGQGTSEQYF
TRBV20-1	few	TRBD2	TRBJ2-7	TGCAGTGCTAACCCCCCCGGACTAGCGGGAGTCTACGAGCAGTACTTC	CSANPPGLAGVYEQYF
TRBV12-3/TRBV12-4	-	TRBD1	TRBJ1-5	TGTGCCAGCAGTCAGGACAGGGTGTTTCAGCCCCAGCATTTT	CASSQDRVFQPQHF
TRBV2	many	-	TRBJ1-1	TGTGCCAGCAGTGTGGGGACAACCTTGGGGGGGAACACTGAAGCTTTCTTT	CASSVGTTLGGNTEAFF
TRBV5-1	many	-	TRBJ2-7	TGTGCCAGCAGCCTAGGGACAAATTCCTACGAGCAGTACTTC	CASSLGTNSYEQYF
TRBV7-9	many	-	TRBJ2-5	TGTGCCAGCAGCTTCGGTGGAGAGACCCAGTACTTC	CASSFGGETQYF
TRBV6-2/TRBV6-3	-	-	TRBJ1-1	TGTGCCAGCAGTTACCAGACTCCCGAAGCTTTCTTT	CASSYQTPEAFF
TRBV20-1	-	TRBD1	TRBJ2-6	TGCAGTGCTAGAGGGACAGGGGGGCCTGGGGCCAACGTCCTGACTTTC	CSARGTGGPGANVLTF
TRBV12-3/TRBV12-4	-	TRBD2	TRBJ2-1	TGTGCCAGCAGTTTCTTTAGCGGGGGTACCAATGAGCAGTTCTTC	CASSFFSGGTNEQFF
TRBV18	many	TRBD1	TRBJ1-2	TGTGCCAGCTCACCACGGACAGGGGATGGCTACACCTTC	CASSPRTGDGYTF
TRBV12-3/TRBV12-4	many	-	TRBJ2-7	TGTGCCAGCAGTTTAGTGCACGAGCAGTACTTC	CASSLVHEQYF
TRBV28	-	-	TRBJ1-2	TGTGCCGCCGGACAGACGGGAAATGGCTACACCTTC	CAAGQTGNGYTF
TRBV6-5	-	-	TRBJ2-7	TGTGCCAGCAGTTACCAACAGGCCGGGATGCCGAAGGGGAGGCACGAGCAGTACTTC	CASSYQQAGMPKGRHEQYF
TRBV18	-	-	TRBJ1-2	TGTGCCAGCTCACCACCGAACAGGGAAACCTATGGCTACACCTTC	CASSPPNRETYGYTF
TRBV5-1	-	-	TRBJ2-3	TGCGCCAGCAGCGAGGAAGTGGGATTCGCAGATACGCAGTATTTT	CASSEEVGFADTQYF
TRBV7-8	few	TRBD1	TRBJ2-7	TGTGCCAGCAGCTTTACCCCGACAGGGTCCCACGAGCAGTACTTC	CASSFTPTGSHEQYF
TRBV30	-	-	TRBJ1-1	TGTGCCTGGATGGTCTTGGCTGAAGCTTTCTTT	CAWMVLAEAFF
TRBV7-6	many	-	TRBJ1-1	TGTGCCAGCAGCTCCTCAGGATATCGGGGACGGTCGGCGGACACTGAAGCTTTCTTT	CASSSSGYRGRSADTEAFF
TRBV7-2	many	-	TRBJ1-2	TGTGCCAGCAGCTCCACGGGTGGCGTTGGCTACACCTTC	CASSSTGGVGYTF
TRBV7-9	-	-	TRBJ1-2	TGTGCCAGCAGCCCTGACCGAGGGGAGTATGGCTACACCTTC	CASSPDRGEYGYTF
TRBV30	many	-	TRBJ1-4	TGTGCCTGGAGAAGGGGAGTGGGGGAAAAACTGTTTTTT	CAWRRGVGEKLFF
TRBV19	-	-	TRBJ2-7	TGTGCCAGTAGTCCCCCGGGGCAGGGCGGGAAGCAGTACTTC	CASSPPGQGGKQYF
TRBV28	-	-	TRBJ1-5	TGTGCCAGCAGTTCTATACCAGAGCCCCAGCATTTT	CASSSIPEPQHF
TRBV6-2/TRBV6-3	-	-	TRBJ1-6	TGTGCCAGCAGTTACTCGACGACAGGAAATTCACCCCTCCACTTT	CASSYSTTGNSPLHF
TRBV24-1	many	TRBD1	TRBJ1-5	TGTGCCACCAGTGAGCAGGGACAGGGTGCCAATCAGCCCCAGCATTTT	CATSEQGQGANQPQHF
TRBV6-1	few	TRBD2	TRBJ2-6	TGTGCCAGCAGTGCCGGGGGGGCTGGGGCCAACGTCCTGACTTTC	CASSAGGAGANVLTF
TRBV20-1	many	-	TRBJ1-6	TGCAGTGCTAGAGATCTGGCCAGGAATAATTCACCCCTCCACTTT	CSARDLARNNSPLHF
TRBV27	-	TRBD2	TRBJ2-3	TGTGCCAGCAGTTCTGATGGCGGGAGAGTAGATACGCAGTATTTT	CASSSDGGRVDTQYF
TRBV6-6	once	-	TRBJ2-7	TGTGCCAGCAGTTACTCGGGCAGGTCCAGCTTCTACGAGCAGTACTTC	CASSYSGRSSFYEQYF
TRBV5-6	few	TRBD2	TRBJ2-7	TGTGCCAGCAGCTTCAGGTCTAGCGGGAGACCACCATCACACTACGAGCAGTACTTC	CASSFRSSGRPPSHYEQYF
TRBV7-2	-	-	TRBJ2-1	TGTGCCAGCAGAAGGGGGGGGACAGGTGAGCAGTTCTTC	CASRRGGTGEQFF
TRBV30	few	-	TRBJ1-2	TGTGCCTGGAGGGGAGCAGGGAAACCTTATGGCTACACCTTC	CAWRGAGKPYGYTF
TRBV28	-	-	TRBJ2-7	TGTGCCAGCAGTTTTTACGGCTCCTACGAGCAGTACTTC	CASSFYGSYEQYF